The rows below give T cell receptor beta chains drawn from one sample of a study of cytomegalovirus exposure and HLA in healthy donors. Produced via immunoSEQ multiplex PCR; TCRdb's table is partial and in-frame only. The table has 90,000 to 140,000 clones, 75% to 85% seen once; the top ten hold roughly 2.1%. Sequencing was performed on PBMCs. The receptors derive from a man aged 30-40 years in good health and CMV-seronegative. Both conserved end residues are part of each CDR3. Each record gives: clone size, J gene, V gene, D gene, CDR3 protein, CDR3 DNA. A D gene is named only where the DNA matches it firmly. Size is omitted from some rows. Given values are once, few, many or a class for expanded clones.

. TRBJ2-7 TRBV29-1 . CSVVSGDYEQYF TGCAGCGTTGTGTCAGGGGATTACGAGCAGTACTTC
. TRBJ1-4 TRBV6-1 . CASSPRPDSYEKLFF TGTGCCAGCAGTCCCCGGCCCGACTCTTATGAAAAACTGTTTTTT
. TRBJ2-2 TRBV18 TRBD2 CASSLTSANTGELFF TGTGCCAGCTCGCTTACTAGCGCGAACACCGGGGAGCTGTTTTTT
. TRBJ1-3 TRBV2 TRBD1 CASSEQGASGNTIYF TGTGCCAGCTCTGAACAGGGGGCATCTGGAAACACCATATATTTT
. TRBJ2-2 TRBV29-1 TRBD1 CSFQPGQGAGELFF TGCAGCTTCCAACCGGGACAGGGAGCCGGGGAGCTGTTTTTT
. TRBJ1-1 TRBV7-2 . CASSSQGDTEAFF TGTGCCAGCAGCTCCCAAGGAGACACTGAAGCTTTCTTT
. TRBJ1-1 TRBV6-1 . CASNGQWLTEAFF TGTGCCAGCAACGGACAGTGGCTCACTGAAGCTTTCTTT
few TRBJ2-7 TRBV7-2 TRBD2 CASSLASASGNYEQYF TGTGCCAGCAGCTTAGCGAGTGCTAGCGGGAACTACGAGCAGTACTTC
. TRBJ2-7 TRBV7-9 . CASSLSSTTDEQYF TGTGCCAGCAGCTTAAGCTCGACAACGGACGAGCAGTACTTC
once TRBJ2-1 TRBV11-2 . CASSPSRGNEQFF TGTGCCAGCAGCCCTAGTCGAGGCAATGAGCAGTTCTTC
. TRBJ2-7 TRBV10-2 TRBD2 CASTPGLPSYEQYF TGCGCCAGCACTCCGGGACTACCCTCCTACGAGCAGTACTTC
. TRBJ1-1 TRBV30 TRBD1 CAWTEDRGPLMNTEAFF TGTGCCTGGACCGAGGACAGGGGGCCCCTCATGAACACTGAAGCTTTCTTT
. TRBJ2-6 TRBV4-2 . CASSREKGRAGANVLTF TGTGCCAGCAGCCGAGAGAAAGGCAGGGCTGGGGCCAACGTCCTGACTTTC
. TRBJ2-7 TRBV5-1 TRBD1 CASSSRAGGDEQYF TGCGCCAGCAGCTCACGGGCAGGGGGCGACGAGCAGTACTTC
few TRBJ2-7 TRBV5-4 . CASSFEDSNSYEQYF TGTGCCAGCAGCTTTGAGGACTCAAACTCCTACGAGCAGTACTTC
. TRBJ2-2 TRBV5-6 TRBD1 CASSYRGQNTGELFF TGTGCCAGCAGCTACAGGGGGCAGAACACCGGGGAGCTGTTTTTT
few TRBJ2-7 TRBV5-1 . CASSLEGPTGSREQYF TGCGCCAGCAGCTTGGAGGGTCCCACAGGGAGTCGCGAGCAGTACTTC
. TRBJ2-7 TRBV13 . CASSAAHQGEVFEQYF TGTGCCAGCAGCGCCGCCCACCAGGGGGAGGTTTTCGAGCAGTACTTC
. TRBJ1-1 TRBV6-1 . CASSGTPDTEAFF TGTGCCAGCAGCGGGACACCGGACACTGAAGCTTTCTTT
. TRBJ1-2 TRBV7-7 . CASSPIGEWGYTF TGTGCCAGCAGCCCCATTGGAGAGTGGGGCTACACCTTC
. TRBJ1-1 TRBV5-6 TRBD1 CASSLAGTGSEAFF TGTGCCAGCAGCTTGGCCGGGACAGGGAGTGAAGCTTTCTTT
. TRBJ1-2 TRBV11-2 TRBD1 CATVTTGDYGYTF TGTGCCACCGTTACTACAGGGGACTATGGCTACACCTTC